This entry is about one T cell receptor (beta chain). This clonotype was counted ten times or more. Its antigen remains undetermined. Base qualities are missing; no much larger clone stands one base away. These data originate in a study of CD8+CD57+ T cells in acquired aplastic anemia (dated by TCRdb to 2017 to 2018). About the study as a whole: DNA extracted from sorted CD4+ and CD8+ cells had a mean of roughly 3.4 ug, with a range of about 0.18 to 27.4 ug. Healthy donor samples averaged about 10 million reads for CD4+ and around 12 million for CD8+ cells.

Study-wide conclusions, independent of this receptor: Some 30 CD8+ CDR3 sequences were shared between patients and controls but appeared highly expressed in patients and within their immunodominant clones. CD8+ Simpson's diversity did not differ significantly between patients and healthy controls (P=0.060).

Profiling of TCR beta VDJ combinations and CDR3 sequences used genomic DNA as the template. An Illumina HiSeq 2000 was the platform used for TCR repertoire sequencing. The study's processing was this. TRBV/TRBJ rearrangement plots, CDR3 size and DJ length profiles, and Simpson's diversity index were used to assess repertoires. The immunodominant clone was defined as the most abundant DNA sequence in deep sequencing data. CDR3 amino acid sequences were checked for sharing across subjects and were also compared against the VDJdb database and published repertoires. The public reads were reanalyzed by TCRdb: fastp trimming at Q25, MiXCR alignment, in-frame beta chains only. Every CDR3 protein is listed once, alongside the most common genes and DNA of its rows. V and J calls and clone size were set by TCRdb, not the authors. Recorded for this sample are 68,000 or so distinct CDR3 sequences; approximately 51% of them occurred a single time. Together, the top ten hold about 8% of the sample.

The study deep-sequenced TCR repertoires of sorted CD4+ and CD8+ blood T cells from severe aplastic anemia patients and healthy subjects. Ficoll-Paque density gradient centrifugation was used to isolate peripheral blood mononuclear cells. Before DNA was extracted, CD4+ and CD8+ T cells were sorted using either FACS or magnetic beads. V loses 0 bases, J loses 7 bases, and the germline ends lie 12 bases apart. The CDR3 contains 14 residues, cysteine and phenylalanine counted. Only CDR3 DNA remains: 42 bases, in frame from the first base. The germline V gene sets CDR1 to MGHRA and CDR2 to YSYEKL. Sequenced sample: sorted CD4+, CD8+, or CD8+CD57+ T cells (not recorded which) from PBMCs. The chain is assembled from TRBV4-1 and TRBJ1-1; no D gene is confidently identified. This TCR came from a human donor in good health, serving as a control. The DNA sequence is TGCGCCAGCAGCCAAGATTCTTCCCCGATTGAAGCTTTCTTT. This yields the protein CASSQDSSPIEAFF.